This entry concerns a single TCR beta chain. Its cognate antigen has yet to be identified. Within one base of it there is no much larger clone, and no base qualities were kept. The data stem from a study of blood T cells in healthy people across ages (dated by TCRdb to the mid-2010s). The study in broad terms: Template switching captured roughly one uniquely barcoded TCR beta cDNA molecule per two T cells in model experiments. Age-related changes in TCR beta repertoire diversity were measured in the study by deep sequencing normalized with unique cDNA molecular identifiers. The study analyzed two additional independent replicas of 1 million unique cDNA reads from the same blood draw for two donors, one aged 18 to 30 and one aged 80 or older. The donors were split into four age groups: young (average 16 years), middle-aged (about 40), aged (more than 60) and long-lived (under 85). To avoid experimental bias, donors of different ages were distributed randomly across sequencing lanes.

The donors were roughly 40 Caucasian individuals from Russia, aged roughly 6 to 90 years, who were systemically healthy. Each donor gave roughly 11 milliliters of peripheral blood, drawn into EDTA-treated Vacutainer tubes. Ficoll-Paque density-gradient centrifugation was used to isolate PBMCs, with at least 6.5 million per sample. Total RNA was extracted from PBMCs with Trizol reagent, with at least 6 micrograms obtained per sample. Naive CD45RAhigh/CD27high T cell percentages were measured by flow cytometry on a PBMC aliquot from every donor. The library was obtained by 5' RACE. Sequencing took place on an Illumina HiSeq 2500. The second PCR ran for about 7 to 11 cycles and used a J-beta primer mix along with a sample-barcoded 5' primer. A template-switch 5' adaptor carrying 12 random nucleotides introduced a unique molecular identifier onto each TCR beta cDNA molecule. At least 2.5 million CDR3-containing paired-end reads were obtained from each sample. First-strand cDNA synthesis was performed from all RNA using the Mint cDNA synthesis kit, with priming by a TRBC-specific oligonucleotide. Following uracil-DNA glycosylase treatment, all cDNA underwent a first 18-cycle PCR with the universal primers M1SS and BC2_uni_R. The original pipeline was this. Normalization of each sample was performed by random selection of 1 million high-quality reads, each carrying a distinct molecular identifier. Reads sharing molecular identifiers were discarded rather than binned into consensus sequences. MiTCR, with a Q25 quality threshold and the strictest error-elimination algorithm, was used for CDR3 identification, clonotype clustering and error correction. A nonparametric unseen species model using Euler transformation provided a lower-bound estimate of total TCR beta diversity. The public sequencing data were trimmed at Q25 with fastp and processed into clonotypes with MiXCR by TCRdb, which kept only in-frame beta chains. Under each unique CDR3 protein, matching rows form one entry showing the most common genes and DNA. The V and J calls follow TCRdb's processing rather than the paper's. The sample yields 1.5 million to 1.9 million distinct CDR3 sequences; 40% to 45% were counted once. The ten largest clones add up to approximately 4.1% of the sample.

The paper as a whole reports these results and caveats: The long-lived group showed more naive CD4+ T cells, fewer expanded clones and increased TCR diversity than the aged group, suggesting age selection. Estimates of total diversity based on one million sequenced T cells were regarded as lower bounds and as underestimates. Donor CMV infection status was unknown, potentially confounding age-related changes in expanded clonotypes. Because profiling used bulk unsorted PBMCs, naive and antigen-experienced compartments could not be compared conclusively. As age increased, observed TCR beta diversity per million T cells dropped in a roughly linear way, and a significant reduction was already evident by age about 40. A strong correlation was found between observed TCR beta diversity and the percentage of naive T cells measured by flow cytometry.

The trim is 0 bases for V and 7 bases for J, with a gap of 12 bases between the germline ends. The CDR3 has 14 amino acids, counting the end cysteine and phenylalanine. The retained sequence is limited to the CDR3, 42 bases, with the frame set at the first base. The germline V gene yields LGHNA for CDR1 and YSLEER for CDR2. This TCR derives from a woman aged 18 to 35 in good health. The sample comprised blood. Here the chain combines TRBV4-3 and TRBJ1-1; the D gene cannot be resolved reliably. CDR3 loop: CASSQEVGPLEAFF. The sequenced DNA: TGCGCCAGCAGCCAAGAGGTAGGGCCCCTTGAAGCTTTCTTT.